This TCR beta chain appears in the sequencing data of a study of blood T cell repertoires in COVID-19. The wider study: COVID-19 samples from acute and convalescent phases originated in the United States, Italy and Spain. Sources were T cells, B-cell-depleted T cells, or PBMCs; the material itself was cDNA or gDNA.

Produced via immunoSEQ multiplex PCR; TCRdb's table is partial and in-frame only. The sample yields about 180,000 clones, 70% to 85% seen once. The sample holds one count of this clone. The CDR3 length is 14 residues. V shed 0 bases and J shed 4 bases, with 7 bases lying between them. CDR1 is SGHVS, CDR2 FQNEAQ, per germline. Sequencing input: peripheral blood. This TCR was sampled from an elderly woman with acute or convalescent COVID-19. The chain links TRBV7-8 to TRBJ1-5, with D possibly TRBD1 on 5 matching bases. Here the CDR3 reads CASSLAAGNQPQHF. The CDR3 bases are TGTGCCAGCAGCTTAGCGGCAGGGAATCAGCCCCAGCATTTT.